This TCR beta chain was identified during a study of T cell repertoires in cytomegalovirus infection. CDR1 and CDR2 (germline): SGHTA, FQGNSA. This CDR3 contains 17 residues. Germline trimming cut 3 bases from V and 0 bases from J; bases unmatched to any gene: 6. This clonotype came up a few times. Its matching antigen is unknown. MiXCR, run by TCRdb on the reads, gives a single entry per CDR3 protein. The sample gives about a million distinct CDR3 sequences, 31% of which show up once; more than 13% is in the top ten. The sequencing here drew on cultured CD8+ T cells from PBMCs, taken from culture after CMV antigen stimulation. V usage is TRBV7-2 and J usage is TRBJ1-2; 11 bases are a match to TRBD1. This receptor was obtained from a human donor in good health (CMV status not recorded). Some clones in this sample may be carry-over from other donors' samples. The CDR3 spells CASSFRTGGSANYGYTF. The CDR3 nucleotides are TGTGCCAGCAGCTTCCGGACAGGGGGCTCGGCTAACTATGGCTACACCTTC.